This T cell receptor beta chain was captured by sequencing in a study of cytomegalovirus exposure and HLA in healthy donors. Concerning this clone itself: Its target is unknown.

The donors were members of the validation cohort, which comprised 90 to 150 subjects and was separate from the first cohort of some 680 subjects. Points from the study as a whole: The tendency of first-cohort TCR clusters to co-occur in the 120 or so validation repertoires was identified by a subsequent analysis. Cytomegalovirus-associated TCR beta chains were listed, numbering under 200. It was reported that the classifier diagnosed cytomegalovirus status with high specificity and sensitivity in both the original and validation cohorts.

Profiling relied on immunoSEQ multiplex PCR, and the TCRdb table lists in-frame clones only, not all of them. The table shows approximately 46,000 clones, with 92% occurring only once. The sample comprised PBMCs. This TCR was recovered from a young man in good health and CMV-seronegative.

The CDR3 DNA follows: TGTGCCAGCAGCTTAGGGGGGGGCCGAGAGACCCAGTACTTC. Translation: CASSLGGGRETQYF. This chain links TRBV7-2 with TRBJ2-5; maybe TRBD2 (7 bases). Germline assignment: CDR1 SGHTA and CDR2 FQGNSA. The CDR3 loop spans 14 amino acids. V lost 1 base, J lost 4 bases, and 10 bases lay in between.